The 10 T cell receptor beta chains given below trace back to one sample, sequenced in a study of blood T cell repertoires in COVID-19. The protocol was immunoSEQ multiplex PCR, while the TCRdb copy is restricted to in-frame clones and leaves out a portion. The sample holds a few hundred thousand clones; about 89% are singletons and the top ten take over 2%. The sequencing sample was made of peripheral blood. The receptors stem from a woman in her 50s with acute or convalescent COVID-19.

This chain uses TRBV7-3 with TRBJ2-1, with D perhaps matching TRBD1 (6 bases). The germline V and J ends were trimmed by 5 bases and 2 bases, with 13 bases remaining between them. Germline values: CDR1 SGHTA, CDR2 FQGTGA. The CDR3 has 15 amino acids. The CDR3 sequence is CASSRSGVTYNEQFF. CDR3 DNA sequence: TGTGCCAGCAGCCGGTCAGGGGTTACCTACAATGAGCAGTTCTTC.

The J gene is TRBJ2-3, the V gene TRBV11-3; D might be TRBD1 (6 bases). Germline CDR1 SGHNT, CDR2 YENEEA. Trimming removed 0 bases at V and 4 bases at J, with 20 bases between. The CDR3 extends over 18 amino acids. The CDR3 DNA reads TGTGCCAGCAGCTTAGATAATCCTAAAGGACAGTTTCCAGATACGCAGTATTTT. Protein sequence: CASSLDNPKGQFPDTQYF.

This rearrangement joins TRBV18 to TRBJ2-2; 13 nucleotides line up with TRBD2. Trimming cost V 0 bases and J 4 bases; bases outside gene matches: 2. Germline CDR1 and CDR2: KGHSH and LQKENI. This CDR3 comprises 17 residues. The CDR3 DNA reads as TGTGCCAGCTCACCACCGGGACTAGCGGGATTCACCGGGGAGCTGTTTTTT. It translates to CASSPPGLAGFTGELFF. The full variable domain, in which reference TRBV18 and TRBJ2-2 provide the parts outside the CDR3, is NAGVMQNPRHLVRRRGQEARLRCSPMKGHSHVYWYRQLPEEGLKFMVYLQKENIIDESGMPKERFSAEFPKEGPSILRIQQVVRGDSAAYFCASSPPGLAGFTGELFFGEGSRLTVL.

This clone was counted a single time. CDR3 protein: CASSQESVAASSYEQYF. In nucleotides, the CDR3 is TGCGCCAGCAGCCAAGAGTCGGTAGCGGCAAGCTCCTACGAGCAGTACTTC. V is TRBV4-1 and J is TRBJ2-7; TRBD2 is a possible D gene (6 bases). The V end lost 0 bases, the J end lost 0 bases, and 15 bases lay between the germline ends. CDR1 and CDR2 from the germline V gene are MGHRA and YSYEKL. The CDR3 runs to 17 residues.

The chain is built from TRBV7-2 and TRBJ2-7; TRBD2 aligns across 12 bases. V gave up 1 base and J gave up 3 bases; unmatched junction bases: 7. The CDR3 covers 17 residues. Germline values: CDR1 SGHTA, CDR2 FQGNSA. The CDR3 nucleotides are TGTGCCAGCAGCTTAGGGGGACTAGCGGGCGCCAGCTACGAGCAGTACTTC. It encodes CASSLGGLAGASYEQYF.

The chain recombines TRBV4-3 with TRBJ2-7; no clear D gene. Per germline, CDR1 LGHNA and CDR2 YSLEER. The germline V and J ends were trimmed by 0 bases and 4 bases, with 13 bases remaining between them. The CDR3 contains 15 residues. The CDR3 here is CASSQDFGGLYEQYF. The CDR3 DNA is TGCGCCAGCAGCCAAGATTTTGGCGGCTTATACGAGCAGTACTTC.

A few counts support this clone. The chain carries TRBV3-1 (or the pseudogene TRBV3-2) and TRBJ1-2; no firm D call. The germline V gene encodes CDR1 LGHDT and CDR2 YNNKEL (reference sequence). The germline V and J ends were trimmed by 6 bases and 5 bases, with 16 bases remaining between them. The CDR3 is made up of 14 amino acids. This CDR3 reads CASSFVTPGYGYTF. The CDR3 nucleotides are TGTGCCAGCAGTTTCGTGACGCCGGGGTATGGCTACACCTTC.

V gene TRBV5-1 combines with J gene TRBJ2-7; perhaps TRBD1 as D (6 bases). The CDR3 is 14 amino acids. The germline V gene has CDR1 SGHRS and CDR2 YFSETQ. The germline V and J ends were trimmed by 5 bases and 0 bases, with 12 bases remaining between them. CDR3 coding DNA: TGCGCCAGCAGGGGGGCACCCAGCTCCTACGAGCAGTACTTC. It translates to CASRGAPSSYEQYF.

V gene TRBV28 combines with J gene TRBJ2-1, with 7 bases aligning to TRBD1. The CDR3 runs to 18 residues. The trim removed 2 bases at V and 2 bases at J, leaving 12 bases unmatched. From germline, CDR1 is MDHEN and CDR2 SYDVKM. The CDR3 region is CASSLVLQRTGAYNEQFF. CDR3 coding DNA: TGTGCCAGCAGTTTAGTCCTTCAGAGGACAGGAGCCTACAATGAGCAGTTCTTC.

The chain combines TRBV11-1 with TRBJ2-3, with 9 bases matching TRBD1. CDR3 size: 16 residues. Losses at the gene ends were 4 bases for V and 4 bases for J; bases not matched to a gene: 9. CDR1 is SGHAT and CDR2 is FQDESV in the germline V gene (reference sequence). The CDR3 bases are TGTGCCAGCAGCTGGGGGACAGGGCGATCCTCAGATACGCAGTATTTT. Its translation is CASSWGTGRSSDTQYF.